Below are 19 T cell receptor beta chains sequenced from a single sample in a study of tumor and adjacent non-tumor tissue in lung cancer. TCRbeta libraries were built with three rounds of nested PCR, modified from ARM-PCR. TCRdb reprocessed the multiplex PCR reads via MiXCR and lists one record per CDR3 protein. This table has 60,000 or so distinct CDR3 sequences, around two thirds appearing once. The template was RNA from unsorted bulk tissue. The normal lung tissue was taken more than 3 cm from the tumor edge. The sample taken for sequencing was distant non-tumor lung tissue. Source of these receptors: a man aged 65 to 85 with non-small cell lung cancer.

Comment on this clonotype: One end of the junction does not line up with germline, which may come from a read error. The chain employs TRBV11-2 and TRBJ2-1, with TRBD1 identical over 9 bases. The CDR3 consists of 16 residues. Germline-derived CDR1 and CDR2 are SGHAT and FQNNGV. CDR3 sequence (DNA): TGTGCAAGCAGCTCCGGTAAGGGACAGGGCTACAATGAGCAGTTCTTC. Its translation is CASSSGKGQGYNEQFF.

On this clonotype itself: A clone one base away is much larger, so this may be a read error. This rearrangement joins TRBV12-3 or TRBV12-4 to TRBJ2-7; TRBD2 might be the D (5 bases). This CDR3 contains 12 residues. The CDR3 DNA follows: TGTACCAGCAGTTTACTAGGCTACGAGCAGTACTTC. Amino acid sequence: CTSSLLGYEQYF.

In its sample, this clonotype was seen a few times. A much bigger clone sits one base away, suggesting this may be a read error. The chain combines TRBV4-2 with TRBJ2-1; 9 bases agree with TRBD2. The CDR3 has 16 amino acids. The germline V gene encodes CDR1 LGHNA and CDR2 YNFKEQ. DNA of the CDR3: TGTGCCAACAGCCAAGATGGCCTAGCGGGAAGCGATGAGCAGTTCTTC. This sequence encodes CANSQDGLAGSDEQFF.

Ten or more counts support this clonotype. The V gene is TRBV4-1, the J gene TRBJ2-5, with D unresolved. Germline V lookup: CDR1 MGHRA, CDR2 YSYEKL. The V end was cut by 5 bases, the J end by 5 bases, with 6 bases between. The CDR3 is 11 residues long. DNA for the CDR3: TGCGCCAGCAGCAAAGGGGAGACCCAGTACTTC. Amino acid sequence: CASSKGETQYF.

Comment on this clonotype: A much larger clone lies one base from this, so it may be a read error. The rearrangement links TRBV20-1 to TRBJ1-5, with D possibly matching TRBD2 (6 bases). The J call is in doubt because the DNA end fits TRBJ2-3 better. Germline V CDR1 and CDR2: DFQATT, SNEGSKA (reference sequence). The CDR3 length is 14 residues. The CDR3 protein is CSTVPIREDQPQYF. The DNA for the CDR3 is TGCAGTACCGTACCCATCAGGGAGGATCAGCCCCAGTATTTT.

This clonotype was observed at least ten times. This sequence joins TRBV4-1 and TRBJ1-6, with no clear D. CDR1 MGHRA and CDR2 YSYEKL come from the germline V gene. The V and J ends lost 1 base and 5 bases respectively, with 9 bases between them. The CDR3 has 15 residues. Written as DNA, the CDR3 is TGCGCCAGCAGCCAAGCCTCCGCAGATAATTCACCCCTCCACTTT. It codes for CASSQASADNSPLHF.

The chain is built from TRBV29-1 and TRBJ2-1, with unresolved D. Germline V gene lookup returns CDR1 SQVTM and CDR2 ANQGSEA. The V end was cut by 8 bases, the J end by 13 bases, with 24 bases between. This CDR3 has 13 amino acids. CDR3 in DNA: TGCAGCATTACGCAGGTCAGCGCCCGTGAACAGTTCTTC. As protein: CSITQVSAREQFF.

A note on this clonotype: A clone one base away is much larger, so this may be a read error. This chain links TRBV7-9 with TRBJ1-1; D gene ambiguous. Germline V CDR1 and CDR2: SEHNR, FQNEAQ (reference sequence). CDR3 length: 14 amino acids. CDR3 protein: CASSLLIPNIEAFF. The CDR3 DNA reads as TGTGCCAGCAGCTTACTGATCCCGAACATTGAAGCTTTCTTT.

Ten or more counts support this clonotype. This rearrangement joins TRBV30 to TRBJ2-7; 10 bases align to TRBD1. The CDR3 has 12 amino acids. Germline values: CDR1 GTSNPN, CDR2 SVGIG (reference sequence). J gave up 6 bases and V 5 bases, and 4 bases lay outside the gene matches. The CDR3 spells CAWDRGQVEQYF. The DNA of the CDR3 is TGTGCCTGGGACAGGGGGCAAGTCGAGCAGTACTTC. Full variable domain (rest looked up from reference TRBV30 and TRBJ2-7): SQTIHQWPATLVQPVGSPLSLECTVEGTSNPNLYWYRQAAGRGLQLLFYSVGIGQISSEVPQNLSASRPQDRQFILSSKKLLLSDSGFYLCAWDRGQVEQYFGPGTRLTVT.

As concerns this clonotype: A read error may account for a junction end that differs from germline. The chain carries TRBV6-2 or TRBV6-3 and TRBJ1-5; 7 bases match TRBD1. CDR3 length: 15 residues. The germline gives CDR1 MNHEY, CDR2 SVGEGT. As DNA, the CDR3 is TGTGCCAGCAACGCTGACAGGGTGGGCAATCAGCCCCAACATTTT. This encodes CASNADRVGNQPQHF.

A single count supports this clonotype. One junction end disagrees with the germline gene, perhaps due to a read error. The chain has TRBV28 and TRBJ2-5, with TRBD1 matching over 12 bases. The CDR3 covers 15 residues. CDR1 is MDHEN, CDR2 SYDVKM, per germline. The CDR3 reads CANSDAGQGAATQYF. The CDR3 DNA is TGTGCCAACAGTGACGCGGGACAGGGGGCAGCGACCCAGTACTTC. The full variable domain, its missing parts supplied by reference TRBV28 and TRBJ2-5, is DVKVTQSSRYLVKRTGEKVFLECVQDMDHENMFWYRQDPGLGLRLIYFSYDVKMKEKGDIPEGYSVSREKKERFSLILESASTNQTSMYLCANSDAGQGAATQYFGPGTRLLVL.

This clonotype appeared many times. CDR3 sequence reads: CATSRLGTDTQYF. In DNA, the CDR3 is TGTGCCACCAGCAGACTAGGCACAGATACGCAGTATTTT. The chain employs TRBV15 and TRBJ2-3; no definite D call. CDR3 size: 13 residues. Germline V gene sequence: CDR1 LNHNV, CDR2 YYDKDF (reference sequence). The V end lost 2 bases, the J end lost 1 base, and 4 bases lay between the germline ends. Using reference TRBV15 and TRBJ2-3 for the parts outside the CDR3, the full variable domain is DAMVIQNPRYQVTQFGKPVTLSCSQTLNHNVMYWYQQKSSQAPKLLFHYYDKDFNNEADTPDNFQSRRPNTSFCFLDIRSPGLGDTAMYLCATSRLGTDTQYFGPGTRLTVL.

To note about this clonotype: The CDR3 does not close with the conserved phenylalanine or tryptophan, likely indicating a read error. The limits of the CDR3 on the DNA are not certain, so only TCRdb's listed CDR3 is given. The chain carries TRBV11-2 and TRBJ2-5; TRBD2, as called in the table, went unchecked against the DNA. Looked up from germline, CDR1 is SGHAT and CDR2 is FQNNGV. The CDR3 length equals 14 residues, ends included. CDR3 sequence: CASSPWEGQETRYI.

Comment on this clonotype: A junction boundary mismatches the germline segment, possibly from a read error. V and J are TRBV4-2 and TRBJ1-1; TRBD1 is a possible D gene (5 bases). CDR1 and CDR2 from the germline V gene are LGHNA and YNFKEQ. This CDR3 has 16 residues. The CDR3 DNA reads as TGTGCCATCAGCCAAGATCGGCAGGGCGGGAACACTGAAGCTTCCTTT. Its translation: CAISQDRQGGNTEASF.

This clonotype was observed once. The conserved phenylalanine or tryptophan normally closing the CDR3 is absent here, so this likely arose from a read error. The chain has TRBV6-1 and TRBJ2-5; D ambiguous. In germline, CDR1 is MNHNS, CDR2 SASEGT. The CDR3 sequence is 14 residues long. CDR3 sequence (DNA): TGTGCCAACAGTGAAAGCCTGATCCAAGAGACCCAGTACTAC. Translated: CANSESLIQETQYY.

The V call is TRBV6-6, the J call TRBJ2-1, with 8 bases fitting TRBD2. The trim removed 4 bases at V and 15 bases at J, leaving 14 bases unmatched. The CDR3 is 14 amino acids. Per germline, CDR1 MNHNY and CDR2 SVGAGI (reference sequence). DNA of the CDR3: TGTGCCAGCAGTTTTTCTATCGGGAGGGCCTCCTGGTTCTTC. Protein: CASSFSIGRASWFF.

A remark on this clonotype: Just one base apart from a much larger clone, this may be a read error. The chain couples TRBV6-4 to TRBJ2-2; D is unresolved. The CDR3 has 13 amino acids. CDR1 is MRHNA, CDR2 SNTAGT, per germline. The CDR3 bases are TGTACCAGCAGTAGGACGAACACCGGGGAGCTGTTTTTT. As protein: CTSSRTNTGELFF.

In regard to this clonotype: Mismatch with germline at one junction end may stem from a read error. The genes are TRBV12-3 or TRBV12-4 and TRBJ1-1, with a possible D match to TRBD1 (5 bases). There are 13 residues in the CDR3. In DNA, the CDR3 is TGTGCCATCAGTTTAGGCCGGGGCTGCGAAGCTTTCTTT. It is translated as CAISLGRGCEAFF.

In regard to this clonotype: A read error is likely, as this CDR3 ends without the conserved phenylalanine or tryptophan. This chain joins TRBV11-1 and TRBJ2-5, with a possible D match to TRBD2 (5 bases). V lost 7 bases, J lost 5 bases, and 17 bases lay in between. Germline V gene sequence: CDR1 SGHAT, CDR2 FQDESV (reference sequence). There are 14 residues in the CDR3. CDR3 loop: CASTRGDPYETQYL. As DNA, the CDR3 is TGTGCCAGCACCCGGGGTGATCCATACGAGACCCAGTACCTC.